This T cell receptor (beta chain) derives from a study of blood T cells in healthy people across ages (dated by TCRdb to between 2015 and 2016). As for the study more broadly: In model experiments, roughly one uniquely barcoded TCR beta cDNA molecule per two T cells was captured by template switching. Age-related changes in TCR beta repertoire diversity were measured in the study by deep sequencing normalized with unique cDNA molecular identifiers. The donors were divided into four age groups: young (average approximately 17 years), middle-aged (under 40), aged (around 67) and long-lived (82). Donors of different ages were randomly distributed across sequencing lanes to avoid experimental bias. Using the same blood draw, the study looked at two additional independent replicas of 1 million unique cDNA reads for two donors, one aged 18 to 30 and the other aged 80 or older.

Libraries were constructed by 5' RACE. Reads for this sample came from an Illumina HiSeq 2500. A second PCR of roughly 6 to 11 cycles was run with a J-beta primer mix and a sample-barcoded 5' primer. Each TCR beta cDNA molecule received a unique molecular identifier from a template-switch 5' adaptor carrying 12 random nucleotides. Each sample yielded at least 3 million CDR3-containing paired-end reads. All of the RNA was converted into first-strand cDNA using the Mint cDNA synthesis kit, with a TRBC-specific oligonucleotide serving as the primer. Following uracil-DNA glycosylase treatment, a first 18-cycle PCR with universal primers M1SS and BC2_uni_R was performed on all cDNA. Per the authors' processing: Normalization of each sample was performed by random selection of 1 million high-quality reads, each carrying a distinct molecular identifier. Reads with shared molecular identifiers were discarded instead of being binned into consensus sequences. MiTCR, with a Q25 quality threshold and the strictest error-elimination algorithm, was used for CDR3 identification, clonotype clustering and error correction. A nonparametric unseen species model with Euler transformation was used to estimate lower-bound total TCR beta diversity. Starting from the raw public reads, TCRdb applied fastp trimming at Q25, assembled clones with MiXCR and retained in-frame beta chains. Merged by CDR3 protein, the rows form single entries marked with the most common genes and DNA. Clone size and V and J calls follow TCRdb, not the original study. The sample table records roughly 640,000 distinct CDR3 sequences; roughly 31% of these occur just once. The ten biggest clones cover approximately 15% of the sample.

Systemically healthy Caucasian individuals from Russia, 35 to 50 in total and aged roughly 6 to 100 years, were included as donors. Approximately 11 milliliters of peripheral blood were drawn from each donor into EDTA-treated Vacutainer tubes. PBMCs were isolated by Ficoll-Paque density-gradient centrifugation, with at least 6.5 million obtained per sample. Total RNA, at least 6 micrograms per sample, was extracted from PBMCs with Trizol reagent. For every donor, flow cytometry on a PBMC aliquot measured the percentage of naive CD45RAhigh/CD27high T cells. V and J lose 1 base and 4 bases, and a span of 11 bases separates them. CDR1 and CDR2, per the germline V gene, are SGHTA and FQGNSA. Taken from cysteine to phenylalanine, the CDR3 has 14 residues. The CDR3 DNA has 42 bases and is translated from base 1. In this sample, this clonotype turned up many times. The target of this receptor is not known. Base qualities are not provided; no much larger clone lies one nucleotide away.

Broader findings and caveats from the paper: Donor CMV infection status was unknown, potentially confounding age-related changes in expanded clonotypes. Estimates of total diversity based on one million sequenced T cells were considered lower bounds and underestimates. As age increased, observed TCR beta diversity per million T cells dropped in a roughly linear way, and a significant reduction was already evident by age 40. The long-lived group showed more naive CD4+ T cells, fewer expanded clones and increased TCR diversity than the aged group, suggesting age selection. Conclusive comparison of naive and antigen-experienced compartments was prevented by the profiling of bulk unsorted PBMCs. There was a strong correlation between observed TCR beta diversity and the percentage of naive T cells measured by flow cytometry.

This receptor was taken from a woman of 80 years or more in good health. The chain couples TRBV7-2 to TRBJ2-7; TRBD1 might be the D gene, on 5 matching bases. The sequencing input was blood. The CDR3 in this case is CASSLVRTTYEQYF. In nucleotides, the sequence is TGTGCCAGCAGCTTAGTACGGACAACTTACGAGCAGTACTTC.